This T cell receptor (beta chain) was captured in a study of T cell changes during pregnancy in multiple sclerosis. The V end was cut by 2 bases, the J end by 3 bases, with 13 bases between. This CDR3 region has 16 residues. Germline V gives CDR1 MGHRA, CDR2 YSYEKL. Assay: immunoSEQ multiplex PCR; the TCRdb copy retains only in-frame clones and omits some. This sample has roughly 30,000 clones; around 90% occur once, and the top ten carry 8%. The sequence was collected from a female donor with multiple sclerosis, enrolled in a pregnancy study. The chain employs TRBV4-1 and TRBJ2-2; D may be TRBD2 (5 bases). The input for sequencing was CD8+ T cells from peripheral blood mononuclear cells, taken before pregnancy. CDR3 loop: CASSQWGAEHTGELFF. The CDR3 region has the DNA TGCGCCAGCAGCCAATGGGGAGCGGAGCACACCGGGGAGCTGTTTTTT.